A single sample is the source of the 9 T cell receptor beta chains below, sequenced in a study of T cell changes during pregnancy in multiple sclerosis. Profiled with immunoSEQ multiplex PCR; TCRdb holds only in-frame clones, not every one. Found here are about 97,000 clones, approximately 90% of them singletons; the top ten hold 0.7% to 0.9%. The source was peripheral blood, collected in the second trimester of pregnancy. Receptors were obtained from a female donor in good health, enrolled as a control in a pregnancy study.

This clone was found once. The chain recombines TRBV10-2 with TRBJ2-3; 8 bases agree with TRBD2. V shed 4 bases, J shed 6 bases, and the junction held 6 bases outside the gene matches. Per the germline V gene, CDR1 is WSHSY and CDR2 is SAAADI. The CDR3 length is 14 residues. The CDR3 sequence: CASSVRGGRDTQYF. The CDR3 DNA sequence: TGCGCCAGCAGTGTTCGGGGGGGTCGTGATACGCAGTATTTT.

This chain uses TRBV5-5 with TRBJ1-5; perhaps TRBD1 as D (6 bases). CDR3 length equals 15 residues. Trimming cost V 4 bases and J 7 bases, with 18 bases left between them. CDR1 is SGHKS and CDR2 is YYEKEE in the germline V gene (reference sequence). DNA of the CDR3: TGTGCCAGCAGCGCCGGGACAAGCGTCCGGCAGCCCCAGCATTTT. Translating it yields CASSAGTSVRQPQHF.

This clone was detected only once. V usage is TRBV7-8 and J usage is TRBJ1-6, with D hard to call. The V gene lost 5 bases and the J gene lost 3 bases, with 17 bases spanning the gap. From germline, CDR1 is SGHVS and CDR2 FQNEAQ. CDR3 size: 17 residues. This chain's CDR3 is CASSRYTTGSYNSPLHF. The CDR3 DNA reads TGTGCCAGCAGCCGCTATACTACCGGGAGCTATAATTCACCCCTCCACTTT.

This chain joins TRBV7-2 and TRBJ2-7, with D perhaps matching TRBD2 (5 bases). This CDR3 has 14 amino acids. The germline V and J ends were trimmed by 1 base and 5 bases, with 12 bases remaining between them. CDR1 and CDR2 from the germline V gene are SGHTA and FQGNSA. CDR3 in DNA: TGTGCCAGCAGCTTAGTAGGAGGTAGCAACGAGCAGTACTTC. Protein: CASSLVGGSNEQYF.

For the CDR3, the DNA is TGTGCCAGCAGGCTCTCGGGCACCATATATTTT. Encoded protein: CASRLSGTIYF. The chain links TRBV6-1 to TRBJ1-3; D is ambiguous. In germline, CDR1 is MNHNS, CDR2 SASEGT. The V and J ends lost 6 bases and 9 bases respectively, with 9 bases between them. This CDR3 is built from 11 residues.

This chain links TRBV10-2 with TRBJ2-1; 13 bases map to TRBD2. Per the germline V gene, CDR1 is WSHSY and CDR2 is SAAADI. The CDR3 length is 13 residues. V dropped 6 bases and J dropped 8; count of bases not matched to a gene: 1. Here the CDR3 DNA reads TGCGCCAGCAGGACTAGCGGGAGGTATGAGCAGTTCTTC. This gives the protein CASRTSGRYEQFF.

The chain combines TRBV7-2 with TRBJ2-7; D unresolved. Between the trimmed V and J ends, which lost 5 bases and 0 bases, there was a span of 11 bases. CDR3 length equals 14 residues. From germline, CDR1 is SGHTA and CDR2 FQGNSA. CDR3 amino acids: CASSLELVSYEQYF. The DNA of the CDR3 is TGTGCCAGCAGCCTCGAGTTAGTCTCCTACGAGCAGTACTTC.

This clone was seen only once. The rearrangement links TRBV7-9 to TRBJ1-6; D might be TRBD1 (5 bases). This CDR3 is built from 18 residues. The V gene lost 5 bases and the J gene lost 0 bases, with 17 bases spanning the gap. Germline CDR1 reads SEHNR; CDR2 reads FQNEAQ (reference sequence). This CDR3 is CASSQGRQGSSYNSPLHF. Written as DNA, the CDR3 is TGTGCCAGCAGCCAAGGGCGTCAGGGAAGCTCCTATAATTCACCCCTCCACTTT.

The chain combines TRBV6-1 with TRBJ1-1; the D gene is possibly TRBD1 (6 bases). CDR1 and CDR2 (germline): MNHNS, SASEGT. The CDR3 extends over 13 amino acids. The ends were cut back, 3 bases at V and 11 bases at J, with 16 bases in the middle. The CDR3 nucleotides are TGTGCCAGCAGTGATCCGGGGGGCCTTCGGGCTTTCTTT. The encoded protein is CASSDPGGLRAFF.